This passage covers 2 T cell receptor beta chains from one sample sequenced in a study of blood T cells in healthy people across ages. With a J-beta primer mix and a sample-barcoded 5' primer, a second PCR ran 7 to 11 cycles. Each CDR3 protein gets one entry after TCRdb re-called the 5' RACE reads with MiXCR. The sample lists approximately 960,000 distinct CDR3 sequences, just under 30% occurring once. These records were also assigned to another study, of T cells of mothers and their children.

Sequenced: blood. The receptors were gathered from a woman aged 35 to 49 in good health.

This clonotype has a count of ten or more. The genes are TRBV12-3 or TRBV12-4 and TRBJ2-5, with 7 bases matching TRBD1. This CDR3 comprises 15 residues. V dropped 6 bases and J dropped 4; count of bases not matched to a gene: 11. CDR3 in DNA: TGTGCCAGCAGACCCCAGGACAGGACTTCAGAGACCCAGTACTTC. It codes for CASRPQDRTSETQYF.

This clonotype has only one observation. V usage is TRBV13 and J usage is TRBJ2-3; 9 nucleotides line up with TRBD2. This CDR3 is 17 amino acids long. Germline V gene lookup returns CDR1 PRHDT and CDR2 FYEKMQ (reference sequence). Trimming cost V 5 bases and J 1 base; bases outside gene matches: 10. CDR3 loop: CASSPTEASGGTDTQYF. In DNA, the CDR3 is TGTGCCAGCAGCCCGACTGAGGCTAGCGGGGGCACAGATACGCAGTATTTT.